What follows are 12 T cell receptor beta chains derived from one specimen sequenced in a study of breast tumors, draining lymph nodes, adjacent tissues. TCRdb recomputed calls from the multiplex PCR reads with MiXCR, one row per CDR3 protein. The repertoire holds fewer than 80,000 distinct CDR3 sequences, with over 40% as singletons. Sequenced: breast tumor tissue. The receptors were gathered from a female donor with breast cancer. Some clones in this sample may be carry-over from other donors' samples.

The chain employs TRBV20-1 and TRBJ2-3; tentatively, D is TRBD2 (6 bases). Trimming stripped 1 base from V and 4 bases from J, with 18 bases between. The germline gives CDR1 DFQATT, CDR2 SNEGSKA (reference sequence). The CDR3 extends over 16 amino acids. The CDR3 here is CSARVTAGSSADTQYF. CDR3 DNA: TGCAGTGCTAGAGTAACGGCGGGGTCATCCGCAGATACGCAGTATTTT.

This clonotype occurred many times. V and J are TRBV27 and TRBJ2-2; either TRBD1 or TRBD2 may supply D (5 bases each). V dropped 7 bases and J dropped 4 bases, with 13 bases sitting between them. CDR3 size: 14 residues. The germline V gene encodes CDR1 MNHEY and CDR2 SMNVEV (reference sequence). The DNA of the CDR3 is TGTGCCAGCAATCGGAGGCAGGGCACCGGGGAGCTGTTTTTT. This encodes CASNRRQGTGELFF.

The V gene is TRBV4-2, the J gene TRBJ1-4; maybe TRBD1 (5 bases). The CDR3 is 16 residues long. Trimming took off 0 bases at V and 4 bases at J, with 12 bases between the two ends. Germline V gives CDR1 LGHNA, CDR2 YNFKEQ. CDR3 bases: TGTGCCAGCAGCCAAGAGTTTGGGGGAGTTAATGAAAAACTGTTTTTT. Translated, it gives CASSQEFGGVNEKLFF.

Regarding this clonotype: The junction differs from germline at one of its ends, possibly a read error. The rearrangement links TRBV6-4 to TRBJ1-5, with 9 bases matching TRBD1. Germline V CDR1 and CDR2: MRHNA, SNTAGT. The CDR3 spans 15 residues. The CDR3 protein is CASSRDRAYNEPQHF. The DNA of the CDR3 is TGTGCCAGCAGCCGGGACAGGGCTTACAATGAGCCCCAGCATTTT.

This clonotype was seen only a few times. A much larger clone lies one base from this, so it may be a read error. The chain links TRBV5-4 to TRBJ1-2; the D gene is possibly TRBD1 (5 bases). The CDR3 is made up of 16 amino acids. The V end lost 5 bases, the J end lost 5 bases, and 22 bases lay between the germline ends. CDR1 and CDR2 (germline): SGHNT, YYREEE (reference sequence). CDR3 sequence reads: CASRPSDTGRGYGYTF. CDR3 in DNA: TGTGCCAGCAGACCATCGGACACGGGGCGAGGTTATGGCTACACCTTC.

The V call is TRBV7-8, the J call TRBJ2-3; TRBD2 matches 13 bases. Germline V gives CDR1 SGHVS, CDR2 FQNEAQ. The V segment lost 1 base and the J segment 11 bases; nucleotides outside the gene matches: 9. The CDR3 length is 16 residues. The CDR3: CASSLGLAGGHNEQYF. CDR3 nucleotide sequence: TGTGCCAGCAGCTTAGGACTAGCGGGGGGACACAATGAGCAGTATTTT.

CDR3: CATSPAGRTDTQYF. The CDR3 DNA is TGTGCCACCAGCCCTGCGGGTAGGACAGATACGCAGTATTTT. The chain couples TRBV24-1 to TRBJ2-3; a weak D match, TRBD2 (5 bases). Trimming took 7 bases from V and 3 from J, leaving 13 bases between them. The CDR3 extends over 14 amino acids. Germline V CDR1 and CDR2: KGHDR, SFDVKD.

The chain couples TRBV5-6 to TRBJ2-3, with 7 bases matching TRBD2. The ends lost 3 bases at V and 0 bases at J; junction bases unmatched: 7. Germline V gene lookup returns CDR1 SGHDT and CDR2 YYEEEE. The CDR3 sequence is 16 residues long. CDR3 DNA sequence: TGTGCCAGCAGCTGGGGGACTACCGGGAGCACAGATACGCAGTATTTT. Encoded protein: CASSWGTTGSTDTQYF.

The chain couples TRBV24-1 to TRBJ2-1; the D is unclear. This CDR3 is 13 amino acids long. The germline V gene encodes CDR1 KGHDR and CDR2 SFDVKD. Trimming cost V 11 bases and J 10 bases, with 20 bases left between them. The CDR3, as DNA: TGTGCCATTAGTGAGTGGACCGACTGGGAGCAGTTCTTC. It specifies CAISEWTDWEQFF.

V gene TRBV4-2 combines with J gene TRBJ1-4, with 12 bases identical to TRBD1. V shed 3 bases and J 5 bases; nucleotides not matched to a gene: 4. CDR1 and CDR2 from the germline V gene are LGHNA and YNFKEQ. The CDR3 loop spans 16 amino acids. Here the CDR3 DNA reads TGTGCCAGCAGCCAGGGACAGGGGGCGTACAATGAAAAACTGTTTTTT. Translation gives CASSQGQGAYNEKLFF.

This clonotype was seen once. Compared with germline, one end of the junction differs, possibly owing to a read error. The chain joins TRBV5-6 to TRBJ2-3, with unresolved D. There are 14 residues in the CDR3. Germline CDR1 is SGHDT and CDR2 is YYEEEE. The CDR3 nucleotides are TGTGCTAGCAGCTTGCGCCAGTCTGGAGATACGCAGTATTTT. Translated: CASSLRQSGDTQYF.

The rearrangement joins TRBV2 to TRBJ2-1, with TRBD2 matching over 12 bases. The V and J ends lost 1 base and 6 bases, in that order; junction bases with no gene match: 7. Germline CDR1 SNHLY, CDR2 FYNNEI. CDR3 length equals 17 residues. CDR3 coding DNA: TGTGCCAGCAGTGAAGGACTAGCGGGAGTCCTCTCCAATGAGCAGTTCTTC. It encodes CASSEGLAGVLSNEQFF.